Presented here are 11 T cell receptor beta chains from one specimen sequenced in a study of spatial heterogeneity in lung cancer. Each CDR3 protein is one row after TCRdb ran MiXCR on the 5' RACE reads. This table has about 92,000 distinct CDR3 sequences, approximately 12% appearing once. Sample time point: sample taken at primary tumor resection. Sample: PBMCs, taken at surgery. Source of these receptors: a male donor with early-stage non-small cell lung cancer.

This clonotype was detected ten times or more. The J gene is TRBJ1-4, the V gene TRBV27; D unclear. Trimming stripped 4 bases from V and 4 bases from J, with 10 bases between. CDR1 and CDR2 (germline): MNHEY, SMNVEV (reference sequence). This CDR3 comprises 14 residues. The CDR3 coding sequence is TGTGCCAGCAGTTCAAGACACTTTAATGAAAAACTGTTTTTT. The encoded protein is CASSSRHFNEKLFF.

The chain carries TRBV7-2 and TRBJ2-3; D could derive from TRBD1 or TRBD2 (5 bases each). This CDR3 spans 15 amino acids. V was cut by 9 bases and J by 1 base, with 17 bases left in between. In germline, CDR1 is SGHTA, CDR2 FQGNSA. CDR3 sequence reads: CASIMGRAGTDTQYF. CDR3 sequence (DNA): TGTGCCAGTATTATGGGGCGGGCTGGCACAGATACGCAGTATTTT.

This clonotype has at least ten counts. The CDR3, as DNA: TGTGCCAGCAGTTTGGACAGGGGCGCGAACACCGGGGAGCTGTTTTTT. Protein: CASSLDRGANTGELFF. This sequence joins TRBV28 and TRBJ2-2, with 9 bases aligning to TRBD1. Germline trimming cut 3 bases from V and 0 bases from J; bases unmatched to any gene: 2. The CDR3 extends over 16 amino acids. Germline CDR1 and CDR2: MDHEN and SYDVKM.

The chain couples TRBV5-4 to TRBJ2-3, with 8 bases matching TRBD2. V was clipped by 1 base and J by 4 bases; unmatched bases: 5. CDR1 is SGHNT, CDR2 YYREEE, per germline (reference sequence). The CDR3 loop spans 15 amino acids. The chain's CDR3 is CASSLSSGVADTQYF. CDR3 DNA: TGTGCCAGCAGCTTGAGTAGCGGGGTCGCAGATACGCAGTATTTT. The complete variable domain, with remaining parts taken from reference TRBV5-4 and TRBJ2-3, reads ETGVTQSPTHLIKTRGQQVTLRCSSQSGHNTVSWYQQALGQGPQFIFQYYREEENGRGNFPPRFSGLQFPNYSSELNVNALELDDSALYLCASSLSSGVADTQYFGPGTRLTVL.

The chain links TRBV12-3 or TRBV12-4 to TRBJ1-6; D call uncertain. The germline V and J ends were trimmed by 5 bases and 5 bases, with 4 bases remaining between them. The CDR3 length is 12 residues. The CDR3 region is CASSANNSPLHF. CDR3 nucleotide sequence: TGTGCCAGCAGTGCCAATAATTCACCCCTCCACTTT.

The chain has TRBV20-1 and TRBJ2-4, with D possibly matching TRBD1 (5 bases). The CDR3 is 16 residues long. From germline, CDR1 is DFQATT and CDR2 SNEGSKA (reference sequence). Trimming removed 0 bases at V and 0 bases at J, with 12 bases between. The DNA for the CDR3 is TGCAGTGCTAGAGATGGGGCGGACCTAGCCAAAAACATTCAGTACTTC. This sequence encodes CSARDGADLAKNIQYF.

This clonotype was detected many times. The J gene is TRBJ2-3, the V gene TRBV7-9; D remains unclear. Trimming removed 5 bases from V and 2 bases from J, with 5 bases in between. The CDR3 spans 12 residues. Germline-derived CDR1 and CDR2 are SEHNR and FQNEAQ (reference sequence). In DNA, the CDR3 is TGTGCCAGCAGCCCGTACACAGATACGCAGTATTTT. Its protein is CASSPYTDTQYF. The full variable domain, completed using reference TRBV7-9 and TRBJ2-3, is DTGVSQNPRHKITKRGQNVTFRCDPISEHNRLYWYRQTLGQGPEFLTYFQNEAQLEKSRLLSDRFSAERPKGSFSTLEIQRTEQGDSAMYLCASSPYTDTQYFGPGTRLTVL.

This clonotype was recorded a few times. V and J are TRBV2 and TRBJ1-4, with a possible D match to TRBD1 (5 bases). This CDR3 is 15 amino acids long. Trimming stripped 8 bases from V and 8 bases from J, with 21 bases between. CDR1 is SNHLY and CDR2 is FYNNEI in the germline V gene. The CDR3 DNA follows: TGTGCCAGCCACGATGTAGGAGGGGCCGGGGAAAAACTGTTTTTT. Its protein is CASHDVGGAGEKLFF.

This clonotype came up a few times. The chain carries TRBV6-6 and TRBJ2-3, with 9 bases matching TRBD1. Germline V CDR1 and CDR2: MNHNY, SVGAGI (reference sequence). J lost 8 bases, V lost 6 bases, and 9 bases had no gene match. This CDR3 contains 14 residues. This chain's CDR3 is CASRAGQGRSTQYF. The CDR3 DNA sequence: TGTGCCAGCAGGGCGGGACAGGGCAGATCTACGCAGTATTTT.

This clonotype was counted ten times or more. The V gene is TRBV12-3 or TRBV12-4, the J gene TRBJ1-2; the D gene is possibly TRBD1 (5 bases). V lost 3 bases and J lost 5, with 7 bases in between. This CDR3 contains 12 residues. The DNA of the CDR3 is TGTGCCAGCAGTTTGACAGCTTATGGCTACACCTTC. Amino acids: CASSLTAYGYTF.

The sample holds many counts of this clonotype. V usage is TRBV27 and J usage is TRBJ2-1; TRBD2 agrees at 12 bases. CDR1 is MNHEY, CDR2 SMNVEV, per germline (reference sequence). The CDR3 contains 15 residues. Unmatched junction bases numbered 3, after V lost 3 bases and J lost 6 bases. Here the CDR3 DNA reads TGTGCCAGCAGTTTCCAGGGACTAGCGGGCAATGAGCAGTTCTTC. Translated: CASSFQGLAGNEQFF.